These 10 T cell receptor beta chains were sequenced from one sample in a study of breast tumors, draining lymph nodes, adjacent tissues. TCRdb re-called the multiplex PCR reads with MiXCR, one entry per CDR3 protein. The sample consists of fewer than 200,000 distinct CDR3 sequences, roughly a third of them appearing once. Samples came from axillary lymph nodes draining the breast cancer. Sequenced input: axillary lymph node tissue. These receptors all stem from a female donor with breast cancer. Some clones in this sample may be carry-over from other donors' samples.

This clonotype was recorded many times. The chain combines TRBV6-5 with TRBJ1-2; no clear D. Germline V CDR1 and CDR2: MNHEY, SVGAGI. Trimming removed 3 bases from V and 5 bases from J, with 13 bases in between. The CDR3 loop spans 14 amino acids. CDR3 sequence: CASSYDKGLYGYTF. CDR3 DNA sequence: TGTGCCAGCAGTTATGACAAGGGTCTATATGGCTACACCTTC.

This chain connects TRBV19 to TRBJ2-7; no reliable D call. Per germline, CDR1 LNHDA and CDR2 SQIVND (reference sequence). This CDR3 is 12 amino acids long. The ends were cut back, 5 bases at V and 0 bases at J, with 5 bases in the middle. The CDR3 region has the DNA TGTGCCAGTAGTGACTTCTCCTACGAGCAGTACTTC. This sequence encodes CASSDFSYEQYF.

In the case of this clonotype: A much larger clonotype is one base distant, so this may be a read error. V gene TRBV6-1 combines with J gene TRBJ1-2; no clear D. Germline assignment: CDR1 MNHNS and CDR2 SASEGT. V gave up 6 bases and J gave up 2 bases, with 10 bases separating them. This CDR3 contains 13 residues. The DNA for the CDR3 is TGTGCCAGCAGGGAGAGAGTGAACTATGGCTACACCTTC. Amino acid sequence: CASRERVNYGYTF.

The sample holds many counts of this clonotype. The rearrangement links TRBV3-1 to TRBJ1-2; D unclear. This CDR3 is 14 amino acids long. With 3 bases removed from V and 3 bases from J, the gap between germline ends came to 11 bases. CDR1 LGHDT and CDR2 YNNKEL come from the germline V gene (reference sequence). CDR3 nucleotide sequence: TGTGCCAGCAGCCAGAACCTGGAGGACTATGGCTACACCTTC. Translating gives CASSQNLEDYGYTF.

The chain has TRBV19 and TRBJ1-5; 7 bases line up with TRBD1. The germline CDR1 and CDR2 sequences are LNHDA and SQIVND (reference sequence). After removal of 3 bases from V and 5 bases from J, the junction contained 10 bases not matched to a gene. This CDR3 is built from 16 residues. DNA for the CDR3: TGTGCCAGTAGTATGACGCGGGACAGACTTTATCAGCCCCAGCATTTT. Translating it yields CASSMTRDRLYQPQHF.

This clonotype was seen just once. It is unclear where the CDR3 begins or ends on the DNA, so no DNA is shown, and the CDR3 is as TCRdb lists it. The V call is TRBV5-6, the J call TRBJ2-3; the table's TRBD2 call for D was not verified on the DNA. The germline gives CDR1 SGHDT, CDR2 YYEEEE. The CDR3 length is 16 residues, termini included. The CDR3 sequence is CAGHAGVAGGTDTQCF.

This clonotype was seen at least ten times. The chain has TRBV5-1 and TRBJ2-1, with no clear D. The CDR3 spans 14 residues. CDR1 and CDR2 from the germline V gene are SGHRS and YFSETQ. Between the trimmed V and J ends, which lost 2 bases and 8 bases, there was a span of 14 bases. As DNA, the CDR3 is TGCGCCAGCAGCTTTTATGTCCAGAGCGATGAGCAGTTCTTC. This translates into CASSFYVQSDEQFF.

With respect to this clonotype: At one end the junction does not follow the germline gene, possibly because of a read error. The chain couples TRBV14 to TRBJ2-1, with D possibly TRBD1 on 6 matching bases. Germline V lookup: CDR1 SGHDN, CDR2 FVKESK. The CDR3 totals 14 residues. The CDR3 nucleotides are TGTGCCAGCAGCCAGGACAGCCGGTACAATAAGCAGTTCTTC. It specifies CASSQDSRYNKQFF.

The chain links TRBV19 to TRBJ2-1; the match to TRBD1 covers 7 bases. V lost 4 bases to trimming and J lost 9 bases; unmatched junction nucleotides: 6. This CDR3 spans 13 amino acids. From germline, CDR1 is LNHDA and CDR2 SQIVND (reference sequence). The CDR3 nucleotides read TGTGCCAGTAGTAAAGACAGGGCGGGTGAGCAGTTCTTC. It codes for CASSKDRAGEQFF.

This clonotype turned up a few times. At one end, the junction sequence differs from germline, possibly due to a read error. The V gene is TRBV6-2 or TRBV6-3, the J gene TRBJ2-7, with no clear D. This CDR3 is 14 amino acids long. Germline values: CDR1 MNHEY, CDR2 SVGEGT. CDR3: CASSHSLVAHEQYF. The DNA for the CDR3 is TGTGCCAGCAGTCACTCCCTAGTCGCCCACGAGCAGTACTTC.